This TCR beta chain was sequenced during a study of CD4 T cells in relation to SARS-CoV-2 and coronaviruses. For the study at large: The negative reference was HIV-1 Nef peptide pool or peptide-free culture. The restricting HLA molecule for shared crossreactive spike epitopes was mapped.

The unexposed donors gave CD4+ T cells in about 2010-2019, prior to COVID-19. Isolation of CD4+ T cells took place after nine to ten days in culture. Cultures received half-medium IL-2 refreshes on days 3 and 7. CDR1 SGHRS and CDR2 YFSETQ come from the germline V gene. The CDR3 covers 14 residues. The ends were cut back, 5 bases at V and 5 bases at J, with 14 bases in the middle. Generated by immunoSEQ multiplex PCR, the TCRdb table keeps only in-frame clones and is missing some. The table records about 20,000 clones, about 77% of them present only once. This clone counts as medium-sized. Its antigen is unknown.

The clonotype originates from a human donor in good health. The specimen sequenced was CD4+ T cells from PBMCs, cultured in vitro. This rearrangement joins TRBV5-1 to TRBJ2-1, with D possibly being TRBD2 (7 bases). CDR3 sequence (DNA): TGCGCCAGCAGGGGGGGGGACATTCACAATGAGCAGTTCTTC. This gives the protein CASRGGDIHNEQFF.